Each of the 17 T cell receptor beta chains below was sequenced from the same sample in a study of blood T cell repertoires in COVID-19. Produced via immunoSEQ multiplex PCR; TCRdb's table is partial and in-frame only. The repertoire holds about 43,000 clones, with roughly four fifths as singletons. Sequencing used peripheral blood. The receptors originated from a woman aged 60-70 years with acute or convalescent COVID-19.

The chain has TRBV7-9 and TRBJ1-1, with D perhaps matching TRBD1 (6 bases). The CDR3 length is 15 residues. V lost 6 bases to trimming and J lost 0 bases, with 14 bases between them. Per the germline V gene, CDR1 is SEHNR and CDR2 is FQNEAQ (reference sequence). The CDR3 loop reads CASSSDSRLNTEAFF. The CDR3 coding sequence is TGTGCCAGCAGTTCGGACAGCCGCTTGAACACTGAAGCTTTCTTT. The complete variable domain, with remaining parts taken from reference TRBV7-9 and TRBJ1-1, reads DTGVSQNPRHKITKRGQNVTFRCDPISEHNRLYWYRQTLGQGPEFLTYFQNEAQLEKSRLLSDRFSAERPKGSFSTLEIQRTEQGDSAMYLCASSSDSRLNTEAFFGQGTRLTVV.

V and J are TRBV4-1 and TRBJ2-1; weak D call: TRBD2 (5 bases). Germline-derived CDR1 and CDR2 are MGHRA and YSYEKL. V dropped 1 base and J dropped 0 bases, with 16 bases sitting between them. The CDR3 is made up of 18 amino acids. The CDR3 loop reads CASSQVFISESSYNEQFF. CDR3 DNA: TGCGCCAGCAGCCAAGTATTCATTAGCGAGAGCTCCTACAATGAGCAGTTCTTC.

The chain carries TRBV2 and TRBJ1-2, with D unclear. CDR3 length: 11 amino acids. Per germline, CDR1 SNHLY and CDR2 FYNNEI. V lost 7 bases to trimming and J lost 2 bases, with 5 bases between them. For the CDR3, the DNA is TGTGCCAGCAAACAAAACTATGGCTACACCTTC. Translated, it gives CASKQNYGYTF.

The CDR3 DNA reads TGTGCCAGCAGCCAGTCTCCGACAGCAATCAATCAGCCCCAGCATTTT. Encoded protein: CASSQSPTAINQPQHF. The rearrangement uses TRBV3-1 (or the pseudogene TRBV3-2) and TRBJ1-5; D possibly corresponds to TRBD1 (5 bases). This CDR3 is built from 16 residues. Germline lookup yields CDR1 LGHDT and CDR2 YNNKEL (reference sequence). The V end lost 3 bases, the J end lost 3 bases, and 15 bases lay between the germline ends.

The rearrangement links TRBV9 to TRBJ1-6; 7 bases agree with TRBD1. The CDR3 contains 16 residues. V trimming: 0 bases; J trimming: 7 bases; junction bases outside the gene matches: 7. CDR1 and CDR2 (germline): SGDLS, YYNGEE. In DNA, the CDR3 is TGTGCCAGCAGCGTAGAAAGGGCAGGGGGGAATTCACCCCTCCACTTT. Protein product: CASSVERAGGNSPLHF.

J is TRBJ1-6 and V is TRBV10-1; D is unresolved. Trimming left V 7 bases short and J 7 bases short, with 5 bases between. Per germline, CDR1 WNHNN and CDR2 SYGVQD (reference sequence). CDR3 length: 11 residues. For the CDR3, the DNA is TGCGCCAGCATGGAGAATTCACCCCTCCACTTT. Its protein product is CASMENSPLHF.

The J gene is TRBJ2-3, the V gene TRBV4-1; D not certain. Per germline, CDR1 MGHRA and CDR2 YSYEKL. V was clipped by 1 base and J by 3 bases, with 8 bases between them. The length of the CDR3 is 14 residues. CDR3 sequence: CASSQGEITDTQYF. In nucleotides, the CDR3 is TGCGCCAGCAGCCAAGGCGAAATTACAGATACGCAGTATTTT.

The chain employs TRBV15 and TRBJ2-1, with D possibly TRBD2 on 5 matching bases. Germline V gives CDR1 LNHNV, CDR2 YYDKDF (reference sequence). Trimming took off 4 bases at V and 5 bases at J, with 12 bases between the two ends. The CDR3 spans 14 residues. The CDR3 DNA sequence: TGTGCCACCAGCATACTAGTGTCAAACAATGAGCAGTTCTTC. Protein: CATSILVSNNEQFF. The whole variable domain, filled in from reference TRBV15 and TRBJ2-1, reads DAMVIQNPRYQVTQFGKPVTLSCSQTLNHNVMYWYQQKSSQAPKLLFHYYDKDFNNEADTPDNFQSRRPNTSFCFLDIRSPGLGDTAMYLCATSILVSNNEQFFGPGTRLTVL.

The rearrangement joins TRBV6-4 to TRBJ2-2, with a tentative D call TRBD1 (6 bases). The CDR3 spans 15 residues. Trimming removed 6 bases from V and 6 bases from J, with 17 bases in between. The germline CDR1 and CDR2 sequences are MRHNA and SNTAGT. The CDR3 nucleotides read TGTGCCAGCAGGACACAGGGTGGTGGAGCCGGGGAGCTGTTTTTT. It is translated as CASRTQGGGAGELFF.

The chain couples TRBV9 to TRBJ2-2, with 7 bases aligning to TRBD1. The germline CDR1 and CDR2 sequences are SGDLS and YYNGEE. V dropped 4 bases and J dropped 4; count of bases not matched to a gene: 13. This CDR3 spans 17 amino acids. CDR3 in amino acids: CASSPTGLVRSTGELFF. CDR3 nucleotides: TGTGCCAGCAGCCCGACAGGGTTGGTTCGCAGCACCGGGGAGCTGTTTTTT.

This CDR3 is CASSLTGLTEAFF. Here the CDR3 DNA reads TGTGCCAGCAGCTTGACAGGTCTCACTGAAGCTTTCTTT. This chain joins TRBV7-9 and TRBJ1-1; D perhaps matches TRBD1 (6 bases). CDR3 length: 13 amino acids. V was cut by 3 bases and J by 4 bases, with 9 bases left in between. Germline CDR1 and CDR2: SEHNR and FQNEAQ (reference sequence).

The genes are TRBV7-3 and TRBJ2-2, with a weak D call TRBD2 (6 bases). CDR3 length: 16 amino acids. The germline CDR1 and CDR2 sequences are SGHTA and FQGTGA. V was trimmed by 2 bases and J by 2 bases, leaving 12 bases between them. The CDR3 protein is CASSLFPAGNTGELFF. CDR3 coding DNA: TGTGCCAGCAGCTTATTCCCAGCGGGCAACACCGGGGAGCTGTTTTTT.

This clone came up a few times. The CDR3 loop is CASSSAGFGELFF. The CDR3 nucleotides are TGTGCCAGCAGTTCTGCAGGGTTCGGGGAGCTGTTTTTT. This sequence joins TRBV5-6 and TRBJ2-2; a weak D match, TRBD1 (5 bases). Germline CDR1 reads SGHDT; CDR2 reads YYEEEE. Trimming removed 5 bases from V and 7 bases from J, with 12 bases in between. CDR3 length equals 13 residues.

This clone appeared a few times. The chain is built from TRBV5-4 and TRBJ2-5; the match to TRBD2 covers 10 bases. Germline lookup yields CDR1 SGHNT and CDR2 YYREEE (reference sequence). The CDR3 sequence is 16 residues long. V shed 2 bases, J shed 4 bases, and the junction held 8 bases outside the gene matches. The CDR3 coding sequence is TGTGCCAGCAGCTTCCCGAGCGGGGGGGTCACAGAGACCCAGTACTTC. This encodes CASSFPSGGVTETQYF.

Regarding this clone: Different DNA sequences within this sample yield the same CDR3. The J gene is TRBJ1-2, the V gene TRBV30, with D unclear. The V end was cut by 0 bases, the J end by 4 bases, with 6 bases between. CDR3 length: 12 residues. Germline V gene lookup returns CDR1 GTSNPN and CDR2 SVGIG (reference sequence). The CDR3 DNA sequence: TGTGCCTGGAGTGTACGGTTCTATGGCTACACCTTC. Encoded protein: CAWSVRFYGYTF.

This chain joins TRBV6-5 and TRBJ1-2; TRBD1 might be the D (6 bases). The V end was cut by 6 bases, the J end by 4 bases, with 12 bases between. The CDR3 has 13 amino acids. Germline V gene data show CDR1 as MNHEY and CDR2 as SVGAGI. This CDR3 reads CASRTGSTYGYTF. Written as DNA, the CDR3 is TGTGCCAGCAGGACAGGATCTACCTATGGCTACACCTTC.

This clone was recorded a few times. The CDR3 DNA reads TGTGCCAGCAGTCACGAGGAAAACTATAATTCACCCCTCCACTTT. Translation: CASSHEENYNSPLHF. This chain uses TRBV5-6 with TRBJ1-6, with D unclear. V was shortened by 5 bases and J by 3 bases, with 12 bases between the two germline ends. Germline V lookup: CDR1 SGHDT, CDR2 YYEEEE. The CDR3 totals 15 residues.